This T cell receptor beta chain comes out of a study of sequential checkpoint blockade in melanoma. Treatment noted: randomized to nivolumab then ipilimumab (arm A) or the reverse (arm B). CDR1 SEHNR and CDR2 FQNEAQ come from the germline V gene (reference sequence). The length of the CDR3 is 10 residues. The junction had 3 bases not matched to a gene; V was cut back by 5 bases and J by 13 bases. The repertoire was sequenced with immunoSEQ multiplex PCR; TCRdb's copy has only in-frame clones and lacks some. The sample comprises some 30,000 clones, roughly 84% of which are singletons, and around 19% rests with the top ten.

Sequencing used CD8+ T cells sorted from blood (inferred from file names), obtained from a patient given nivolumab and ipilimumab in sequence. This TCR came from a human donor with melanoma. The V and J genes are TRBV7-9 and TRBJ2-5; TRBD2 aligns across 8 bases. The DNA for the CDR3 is TGTGCCAGCAGCCGAGGACTAGCGTACTTC. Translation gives CASSRGLAYF.